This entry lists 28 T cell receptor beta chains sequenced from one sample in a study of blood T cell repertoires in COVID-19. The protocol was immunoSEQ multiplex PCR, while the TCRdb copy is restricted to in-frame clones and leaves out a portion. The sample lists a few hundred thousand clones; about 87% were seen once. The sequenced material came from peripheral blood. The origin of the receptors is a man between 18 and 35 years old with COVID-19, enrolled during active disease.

The CDR3 coding sequence is TGTGCCAGCCTTAGGACAGGGGATTTGGGTTCGGATGGCTACACCTTC. This translates into CASLRTGDLGSDGYTF. The rearrangement uses TRBV5-4 and TRBJ1-2, with 9 bases aligning to TRBD1. After removal of 7 bases from V and 6 bases from J, the junction contained 16 bases not matched to a gene. From germline, CDR1 is SGHNT and CDR2 YYREEE (reference sequence). This CDR3 is built from 16 residues.

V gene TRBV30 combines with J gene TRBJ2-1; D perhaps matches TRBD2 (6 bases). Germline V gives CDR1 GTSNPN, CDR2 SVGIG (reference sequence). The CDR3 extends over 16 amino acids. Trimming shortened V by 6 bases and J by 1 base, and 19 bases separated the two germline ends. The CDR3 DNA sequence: TGTGCCTGCGGGGGTCGAGGGCCAGGGTCCTACAATGAGCAGTTCTTC. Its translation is CACGGRGPGSYNEQFF.

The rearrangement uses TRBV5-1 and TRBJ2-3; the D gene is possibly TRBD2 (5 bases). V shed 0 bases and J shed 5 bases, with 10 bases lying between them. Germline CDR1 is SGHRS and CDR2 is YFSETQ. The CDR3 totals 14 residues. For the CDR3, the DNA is TGCGCCAGCAGCTTGGTCGATGAGGGAGATACGCAGTATTTT. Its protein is CASSLVDEGDTQYF.

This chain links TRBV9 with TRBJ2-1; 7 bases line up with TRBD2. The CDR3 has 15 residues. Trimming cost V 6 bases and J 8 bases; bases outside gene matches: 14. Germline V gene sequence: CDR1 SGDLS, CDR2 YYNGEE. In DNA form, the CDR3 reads TGTGCCAGCACCCGAGATCAGACGGGGAGGGATGAGCAGTTCTTC. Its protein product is CASTRDQTGRDEQFF.

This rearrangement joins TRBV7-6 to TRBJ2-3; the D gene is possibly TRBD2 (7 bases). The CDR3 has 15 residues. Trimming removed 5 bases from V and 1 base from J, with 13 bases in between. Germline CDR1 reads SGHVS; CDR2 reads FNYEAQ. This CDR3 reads CASSPGAGGTDTQYF. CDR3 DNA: TGTGCCAGCAGCCCAGGGGCGGGAGGCACAGATACGCAGTATTTT.

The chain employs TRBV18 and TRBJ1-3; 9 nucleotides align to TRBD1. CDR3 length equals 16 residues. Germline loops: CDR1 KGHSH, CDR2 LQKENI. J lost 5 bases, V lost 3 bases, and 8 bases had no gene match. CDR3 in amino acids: CASSPGTGTSRNTIYF. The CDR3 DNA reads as TGTGCCAGCTCACCCGGGACAGGGACTAGTAGAAACACCATATATTTT.

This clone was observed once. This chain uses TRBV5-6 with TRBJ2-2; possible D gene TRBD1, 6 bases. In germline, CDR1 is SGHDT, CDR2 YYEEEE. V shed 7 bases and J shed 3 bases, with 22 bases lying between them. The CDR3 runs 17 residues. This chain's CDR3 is CASSPARGLYDTGELFF. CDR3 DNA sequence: TGTGCCAGCTCTCCCGCAAGGGGGTTGTACGACACCGGGGAGCTGTTTTTT.

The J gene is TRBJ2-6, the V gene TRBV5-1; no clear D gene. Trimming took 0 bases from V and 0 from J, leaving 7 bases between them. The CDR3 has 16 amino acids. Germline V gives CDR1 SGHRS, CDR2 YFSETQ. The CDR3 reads CASSLDRSSGANVLTF. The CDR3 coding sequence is TGCGCCAGCAGCTTGGACAGAAGCTCTGGGGCCAACGTCCTGACTTTC.

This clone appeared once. The CDR3 nucleotides read TGTGCCAGCAGTTTCTACGGAGTCCCCACCGGGGAGCTGTTTTTT. Protein: CASSFYGVPTGELFF. This sequence joins TRBV6-5 and TRBJ2-2; no clear D. Deletions cut 4 bases from V and 4 bases from J, with 13 bases between. Germline-derived CDR1 and CDR2 are MNHEY and SVGAGI. This CDR3 comprises 15 residues.

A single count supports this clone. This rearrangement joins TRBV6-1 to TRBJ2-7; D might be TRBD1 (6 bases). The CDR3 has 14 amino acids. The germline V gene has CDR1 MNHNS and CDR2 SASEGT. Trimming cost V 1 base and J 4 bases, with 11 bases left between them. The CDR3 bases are TGTGCCAGCAGTGAAGTGGACAGAACGTACGAGCAGTACTTC. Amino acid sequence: CASSEVDRTYEQYF.

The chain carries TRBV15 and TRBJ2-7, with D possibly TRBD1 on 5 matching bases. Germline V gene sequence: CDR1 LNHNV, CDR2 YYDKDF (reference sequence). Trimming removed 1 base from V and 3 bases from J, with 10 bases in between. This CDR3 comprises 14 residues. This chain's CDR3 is CATSRARQGYEQYF. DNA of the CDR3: TGTGCCACCAGCAGAGCCCGTCAGGGCTACGAGCAGTACTTC. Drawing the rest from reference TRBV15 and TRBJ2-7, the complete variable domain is DAMVIQNPRYQVTQFGKPVTLSCSQTLNHNVMYWYQQKSSQAPKLLFHYYDKDFNNEADTPDNFQSRRPNTSFCFLDIRSPGLGDTAMYLCATSRARQGYEQYFGPGTRLTVT.

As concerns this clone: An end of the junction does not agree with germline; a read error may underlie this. CDR3 in amino acids: CASSVRDTGYFAF. The CDR3 DNA follows: TGTGCCAGCAGCGTCAGGGACACCGGATATTTCGCCTTC. The rearrangement uses TRBV9 and TRBJ1-2; D is possibly TRBD1 (6 bases). Germline CDR1 is SGDLS and CDR2 is YYNGEE. The CDR3 is 13 amino acids.

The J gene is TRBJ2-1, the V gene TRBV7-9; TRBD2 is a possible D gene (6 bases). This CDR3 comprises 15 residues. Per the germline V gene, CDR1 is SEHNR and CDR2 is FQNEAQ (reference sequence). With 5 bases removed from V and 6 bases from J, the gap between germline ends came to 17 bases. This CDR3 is CASSTIAEEANEQFF. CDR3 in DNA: TGTGCCAGCAGCACCATAGCGGAGGAGGCCAATGAGCAGTTCTTC. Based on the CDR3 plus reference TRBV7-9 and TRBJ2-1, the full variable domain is DTGVSQNPRHKITKRGQNVTFRCDPISEHNRLYWYRQTLGQGPEFLTYFQNEAQLEKSRLLSDRFSAERPKGSFSTLEIQRTEQGDSAMYLCASSTIAEEANEQFFGPGTRLTVL.

This chain's CDR3 is CASSQESTGGAGGYTF. CDR3 bases: TGTGCCAGCAGCCAAGAGTCGACAGGGGGCGCGGGTGGCTACACCTTC. The chain uses TRBV2 and TRBJ1-2; 10 nucleotides match TRBD1. The ends lost 6 bases at V and 7 bases at J; junction bases unmatched: 14. From germline, CDR1 is SNHLY and CDR2 FYNNEI. This CDR3 spans 16 amino acids.

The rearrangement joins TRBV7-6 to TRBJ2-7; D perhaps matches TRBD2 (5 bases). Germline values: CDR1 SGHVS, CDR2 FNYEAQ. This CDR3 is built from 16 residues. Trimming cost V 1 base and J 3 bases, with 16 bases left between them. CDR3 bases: TGTGCCAGCAGCTTAGGTGGTCGGGGTGGATACTACGAGCAGTACTTC. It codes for CASSLGGRGGYYEQYF.

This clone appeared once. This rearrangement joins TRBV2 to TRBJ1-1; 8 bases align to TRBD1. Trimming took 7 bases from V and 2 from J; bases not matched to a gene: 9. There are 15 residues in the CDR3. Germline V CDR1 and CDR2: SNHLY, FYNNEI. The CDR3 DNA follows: TGTGCCAGCATGATTCAGGGGGCTGAAAACACTGAAGCTTTCTTT. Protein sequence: CASMIQGAENTEAFF.

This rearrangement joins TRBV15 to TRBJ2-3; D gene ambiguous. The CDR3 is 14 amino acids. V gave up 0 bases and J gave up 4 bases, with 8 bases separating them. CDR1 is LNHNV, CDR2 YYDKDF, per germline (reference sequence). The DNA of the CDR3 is TGTGCCACCAGCAGAGACAACAGCCCAGATACGCAGTATTTT. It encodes CATSRDNSPDTQYF.

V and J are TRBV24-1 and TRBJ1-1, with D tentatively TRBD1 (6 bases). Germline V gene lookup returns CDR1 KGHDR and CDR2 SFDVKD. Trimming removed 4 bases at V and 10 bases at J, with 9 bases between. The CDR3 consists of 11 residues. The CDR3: CATSERGRAFF. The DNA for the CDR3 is TGTGCCACCAGTGAAAGGGGGAGAGCTTTCTTT.

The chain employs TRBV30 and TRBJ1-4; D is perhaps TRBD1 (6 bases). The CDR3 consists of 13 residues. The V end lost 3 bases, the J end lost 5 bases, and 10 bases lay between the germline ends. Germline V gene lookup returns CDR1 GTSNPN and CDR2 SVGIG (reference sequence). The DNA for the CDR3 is TGTGCCTGGAGAGGACAGCCCAATGAAAAACTGTTTTTT. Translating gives CAWRGQPNEKLFF.

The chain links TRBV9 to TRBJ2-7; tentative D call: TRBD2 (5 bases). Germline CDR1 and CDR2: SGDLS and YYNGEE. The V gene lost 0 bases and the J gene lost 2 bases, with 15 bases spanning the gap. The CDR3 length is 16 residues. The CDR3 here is CASSVDPYEGAYEQYF. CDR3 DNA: TGTGCCAGCAGCGTAGACCCCTACGAGGGCGCCTACGAGCAGTACTTC.

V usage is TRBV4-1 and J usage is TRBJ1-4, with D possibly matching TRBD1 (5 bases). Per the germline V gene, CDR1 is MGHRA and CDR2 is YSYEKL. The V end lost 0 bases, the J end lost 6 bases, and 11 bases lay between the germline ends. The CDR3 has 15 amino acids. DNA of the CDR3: TGCGCCAGCAGCCAAGAGGCCAGGGATTATGAAAAACTGTTTTTT. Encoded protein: CASSQEARDYEKLFF.

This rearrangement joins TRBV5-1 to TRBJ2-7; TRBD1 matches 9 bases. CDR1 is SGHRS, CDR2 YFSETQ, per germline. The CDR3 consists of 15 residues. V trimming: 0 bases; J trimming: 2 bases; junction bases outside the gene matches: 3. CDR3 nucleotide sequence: TGCGCCAGCAGCTTGGCCGGGACAGGGCCCTACGAGCAGTACTTC. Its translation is CASSLAGTGPYEQYF.

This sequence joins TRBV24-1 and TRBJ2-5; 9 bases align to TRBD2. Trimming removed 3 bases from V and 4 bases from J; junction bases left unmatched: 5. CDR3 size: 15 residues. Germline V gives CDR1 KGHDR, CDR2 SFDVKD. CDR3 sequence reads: CATSDHGLAPETQYF. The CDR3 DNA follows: TGTGCCACCAGTGATCATGGACTAGCGCCAGAGACCCAGTACTTC.

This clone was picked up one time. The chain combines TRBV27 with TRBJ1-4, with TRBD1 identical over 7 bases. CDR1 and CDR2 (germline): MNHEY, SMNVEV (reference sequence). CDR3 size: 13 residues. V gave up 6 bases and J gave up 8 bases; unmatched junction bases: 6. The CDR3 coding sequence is TGTGCCAGCAGGGGACAGTTGAGCGAAAAACTGTTTTTT. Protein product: CASRGQLSEKLFF.

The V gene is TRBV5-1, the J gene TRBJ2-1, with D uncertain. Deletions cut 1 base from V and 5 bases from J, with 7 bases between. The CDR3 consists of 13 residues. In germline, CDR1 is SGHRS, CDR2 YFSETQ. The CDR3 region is CASSLSTNNEQFF. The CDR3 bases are TGCGCCAGCAGCTTGTCTACCAACAATGAGCAGTTCTTC.

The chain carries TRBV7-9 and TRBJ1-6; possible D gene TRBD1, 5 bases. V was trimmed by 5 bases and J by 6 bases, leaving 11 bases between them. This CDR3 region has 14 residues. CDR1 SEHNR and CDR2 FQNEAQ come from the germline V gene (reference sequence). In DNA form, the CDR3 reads TGTGCCAGCAGCCCAGAACAGGCTAATTCACCCCTCCACTTT. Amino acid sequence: CASSPEQANSPLHF.

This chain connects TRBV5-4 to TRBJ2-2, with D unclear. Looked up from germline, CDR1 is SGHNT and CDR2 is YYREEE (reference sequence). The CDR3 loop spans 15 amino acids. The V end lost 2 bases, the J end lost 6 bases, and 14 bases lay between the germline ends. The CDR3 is CASSLLAVDAGELFF. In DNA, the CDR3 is TGTGCCAGCAGCTTACTTGCGGTTGACGCCGGGGAGCTGTTTTTT.

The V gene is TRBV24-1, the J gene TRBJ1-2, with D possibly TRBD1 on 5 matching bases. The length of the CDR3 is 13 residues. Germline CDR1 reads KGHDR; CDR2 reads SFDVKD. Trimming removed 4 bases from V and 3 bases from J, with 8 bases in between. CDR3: CATSDPTDYGYTF. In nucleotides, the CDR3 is TGTGCCACCAGTGACCCGACAGACTATGGCTACACCTTC.